The rows below give T cell receptor beta chains drawn from one sample of a study of shared clonotypes between healthy human individuals. Generated by immunoSEQ multiplex PCR, the TCRdb table keeps only in-frame clones and is missing some. This table holds 2.5 million or so clones, around 90% found once. The sequencing input was naive CD4+ T cells sorted from blood. These receptors originate from a man younger than 30 in good health. The CDR3 runs from the conserved cysteine through the conserved F or W. The order of the fields is clone size, J gene, V gene, D gene, CDR3 length, CDR3 DNA, CDR3 protein. The D gene is left open where the match is weak. The size entry is marked missing in some rows and otherwise reads once, few, many or a size class.

NA | TRBJ2-3 | TRBV30 | NA | 13 | TGTGCCTGGAGTGCTAATTTACGGGATACGCAGTATTTT | CAWSANLRDTQYF
NA | TRBJ1-5 | TRBV10-3 | TRBD1 | 14 | TGTGCCATCAGTGCCGACAGGGGTAATCAGCCCCAGCATTTT | CAISADRGNQPQHF
few | TRBJ1-1 | TRBV5-1 | NA | 14 | TGCGCCAGCAGCTTGGGCGGATCAAACACTGAAGCTTTCTTT | CASSLGGSNTEAFF
NA | TRBJ1-5 | TRBV12-2 | NA | 19 | TGTGCAAGTCGCTTAGCGCCGAAAGACAGGGGGCCTAGCAATCAGCCCCAGCATTTT | CASRLAPKDRGPSNQPQHF
NA | TRBJ2-1 | TRBV10-1 | TRBD2 | 14 | TGCGCCAGCAGTGAGTCGGGACTAGTCAATGAGCAGTTCTTC | CASSESGLVNEQFF
NA | TRBJ2-7 | TRBV11-3 | NA | 15 | TGTGCCAGCAGCTTTCTTTCGGGAATCGGCTACGAGCAGTACTTC | CASSFLSGIGYEQYF
NA | TRBJ2-4 | TRBV12-5 | NA | 15 | TGTGCTAGTGCTTCCAGGGATTTAGGCAAAAACATTCAGTACTTC | CASASRDLGKNIQYF
NA | TRBJ2-1 | TRBV11-2 | NA | 12 | TGTGCCAGCATCGGACTGGAAAATGAGCAGTTCTTC | CASIGLENEQFF
NA | TRBJ2-3 | TRBV20-1 | NA | 10 | TGCAGTGCCTCCGGAGATACGCAGTATTTT | CSASGDTQYF
NA | TRBJ1-5 | TRBV18 | TRBD1 | 16 | TGTGCCAGCTCAGCCGGGACAGGGAATAGCAATCAGCCCCAGCATTTT | CASSAGTGNSNQPQHF
once | TRBJ2-4 | TRBV4-1 | TRBD2 | 19 | TGCGCCAGCAGCCAAGGAACTAGCGGGGGGCTTCTAGCCAAAAACATTCAGTACTTC | CASSQGTSGGLLAKNIQYF
NA | TRBJ1-4 | TRBV18 | NA | 15 | TGTGCCAGCTCACCACTCGTGGCAACTAATGAAAAACTGTTTTTT | CASSPLVATNEKLFF
few | TRBJ1-1 | TRBV10-3 | NA | 13 | TGTGCCATCAGTGTAAGGGGGTGGGGTGAAGCTTTCTTT | CAISVRGWGEAFF
NA | TRBJ2-1 | TRBV5-6 | TRBD1 | 14 | TGTGCCAGCAGCTACGGGACAGGCTACAATGAGCAGTTCTTC | CASSYGTGYNEQFF